Here is one T cell receptor beta chain with its context. This clonotype has more than one count but fewer than ten. Its recognized antigen is unknown. No much larger clonotype is one base removed from it; base qualities were not supplied. The entry originates in a study of response to subunit inactivated influenza vaccine (dated by TCRdb to the late 2010s). A note on the overall study: Deep quantitative T cell receptor repertoire profiling was used in the study to track responses to a trivalent subunit inactivated influenza vaccine. The paper's findings and limits, for the study overall: The authors proposed that each seasonal influenza vaccination may bring in only a limited number of new T cells.

The protocol used for the library was RT-PCR. The sequencing machine was an Illumina HiSeq 2500. In TCRdb, the public reads were trimmed at Q25 with fastp and aligned with MiXCR, with productive beta chains retained. CDR3 protein duplicates are merged, each entry listing the most common genes and DNA. Present in this sample are some 570,000 distinct CDR3 sequences, about 11% of which were seen just once. The ten largest clones add up to roughly 9.6% of the sample. Its CDR3 holds 16 amino acids, cysteine through phenylalanine. Only the CDR3 DNA is retained, 48 bases long and in frame from the first base. The junction shows trimming of 4 bases on V and 2 bases on J, and the gene matches do not reach 3 bases of it. The germline V gene gives CDR1 as SGHTA and CDR2 as FQGNSA. The same data also contributed to another study, on T cells expressing NK-cell markers. The second investigation adds: TCR beta cDNA libraries were made by 5'RACE template switching that added a universal primer site and unique molecular identifiers. TCR beta-chain repertoires were profiled in sorted CD3+CD56+NKG2C+, CD3+CD56+NKG2C- and CD3+CD56-NKG2C+ T-cell subsets from several donors. Seven of the eight sequenced donors were HCMV-seropositive and one was HCMV-seronegative. To restrict sorting to alphabetaTCR-expressing T cells, an anti-gammadeltaTCR antibody was added in several experiments. In over 5 donors, the dominant CD3+CD56+NKG2C+ clonotypes were among the top 10 CD8+ clonotypes and accounted for roughly 1.0-8% of CD8+ T cells. Those dominant clonotypes were again the most abundant among CD3+CD56-NKG2C+ cells in a handful of donors, at about 25-60.1%. Whether the expanded NKG2C-expressing T cell clones were specific for HCMV antigens was left unclear. The eight sequenced donors were randomly selected healthy volunteers, three men and five women. HCMV-specific IgG was detected in serum with a commercial ELISA kit to determine HCMV serostatus. Peripheral blood mononuclear cells were isolated from blood by Ficoll density gradient centrifugation. For several donors, bulk peripheral blood T-cell repertoires were also sequenced from unsorted PBMC. cDNA synthesis was primed from the TCR beta constant segment and was followed by two successive PCR amplification steps. Libraries were sequenced as 2 x 150 bp reads on Illumina HiSeq 2000/2500, MiSeq or NextSeq. MIGEC was used to demultiplex reads and group reads by UMI, and MiTCR was used to assemble and quantify clonotypes. To exclude erroneous sequences, only TCR cDNA sequences supported by at least two reads were retained. Downstream repertoire analysis used the tcR package, and clonotypes were matched across fractions by CDR3 nucleotide sequence plus V segment. Antigen specificity was annotated against VDJdb with VDJmatch, allowing one amino acid substitution in CDR3.

The source of this sequence is a man aged 45-65 years who received an inactivated influenza vaccine. Donor details come from another sample of the same person, matched by shared clones. The chain uses TRBV7-2 and TRBJ2-3, with 13 junctional bases fitting TRBD2. The sample here was PBMCs from blood, taken on the day of vaccination. At the DNA level, the sequence is TGTGCCAGCAGCTCGACTAGCGGGGGGAACACAGATACGCAGTATTTT. Its product reads: CASSSTSGGNTDTQYF.